A single sample gave rise to the 24 T cell receptor beta chains below, sequenced in a study of shared clonotypes between healthy human individuals (dated by TCRdb to about 2020). The library came from the immunoSEQ multiplex PCR assay. This is the immuneACCESS table as TCRdb keeps it, with only in-frame sequences that have V and J called. A part of the clones is gone; compared with another copy, unresolved V genes explain less than half, and the rest is unexplained. The sample includes some 2 million clones, with about 95% observed a single time. The top ten clonotypes cover roughly 1.1% of the sample. CD8 naive samples consisted of CD45RO-negative cells that were positively selected for CCR7, yielding a CD45RA+CCR7+ population without TemRA cells. Sample: naive CD8+ T cells sorted from blood. Explained via the paper, the cell subset or site label denotes: CD45RA+CCR7+. These receptors all come from a man between 18 and 35 years old in good health.

The rearrangement joins TRBV7-8 to TRBJ2-5; 12 nucleotides agree with TRBD2. From germline, CDR1 is SGHVS and CDR2 FQNEAQ. This CDR3 has 14 amino acids. V was pared by 4 bases and J by 4 bases, with 1 base of the junction left unmatched. CDR3 sequence: CASSWTSGIETQYF. The CDR3 DNA reads as TGTGCCAGCAGCTGGACTAGCGGGATAGAGACCCAGTACTTC.

Turning to this clone: Other DNA variants within this sample encode the same CDR3. The rearrangement joins TRBV5-6 to TRBJ2-7; the D gene is possibly TRBD1 (5 bases). The V and J ends lost 5 bases and 0 bases respectively, with 12 bases between them. CDR3 size: 14 residues. Germline CDR1 SGHDT, CDR2 YYEEEE. The CDR3 DNA reads as TGTGCCAGCAGTTTAGGCAGGGTCTCCTACGAGCAGTACTTC. Protein sequence: CASSLGRVSYEQYF. Full variable domain (missing parts from reference TRBV5-6 and TRBJ2-7): DAGVTQSPTHLIKTRGQQVTLRCSPKSGHDTVSWYQQALGQGPQFIFQYYEEEERQRGNFPDRFSGHQFPNYSSELNVNALLLGDSALYLCASSLGRVSYEQYFGPGTRLTVT.

The chain is built from TRBV7-6 and TRBJ2-3, with D maybe TRBD2 (5 bases). The germline gives CDR1 SGHVS, CDR2 FNYEAQ. Between the trimmed V and J ends, which lost 5 bases and 6 bases, there was a span of 15 bases. This CDR3 comprises 14 residues. CDR3 in amino acids: CASSATEGTDTQYF. The CDR3 region has the DNA TGTGCCAGCAGCGCAACAGAGGGAACCGATACGCAGTATTTT.

The chain is built from TRBV27 and TRBJ1-5; 7 bases fit TRBD1. Trimming took 5 bases from V and 6 from J; bases not matched to a gene: 7. The CDR3 totals 14 residues. Germline lookup yields CDR1 MNHEY and CDR2 SMNVEV (reference sequence). The CDR3 coding sequence is TGTGCCAGCAGTATGACAGGGAGTGCTCAGCCCCAGCATTTT. This sequence encodes CASSMTGSAQPQHF.

V and J are TRBV6-5 and TRBJ2-1; D assignment may be TRBD1 or TRBD2 (6 bases each). Germline V gene sequence: CDR1 MNHEY, CDR2 SVGAGI. The CDR3 is made up of 15 amino acids. The ends were cut back, 2 bases at V and 1 base at J, with 9 bases in the middle. The CDR3 sequence is CASSYIGGSYNEQFF. For the CDR3, the DNA is TGTGCCAGCAGTTACATAGGGGGGTCCTACAATGAGCAGTTCTTC.

Worth noting for this clone: A junction end diverges from the germline sequence, so it may reflect a read error. Additional DNA sequences in this sample encode the identical CDR3. The rearrangement joins TRBV5-6 to TRBJ1-1; no firm D call. Germline V gene sequence: CDR1 SGHDT, CDR2 YYEEEE. This CDR3 has 13 amino acids. CDR3 residues: CASSLAGNTEAFF. CDR3 nucleotides: TGTGCCAGCAGTTTGGCAGGGAACACTGAAGCTTTCTTT.

With regard to this clone: A junction boundary mismatches the germline segment, possibly from a read error. This chain uses TRBV25-1 with TRBJ1-2; maybe TRBD1 (6 bases). Germline CDR1 MGHDK, CDR2 SYGVNS. The CDR3 length is 13 residues. The CDR3 loop is CASSELQGYDYTF. The DNA for the CDR3 is TGTGCCAGCAGTGAGCTTCAGGGGTATGACTACACCTTC.

The rearrangement links TRBV6-5 to TRBJ2-1; no clear D gene. CDR1 is MNHEY, CDR2 SVGAGI, per germline. This CDR3 is 16 amino acids long. Trimming stripped 2 bases from V and 0 bases from J, with 11 bases between. The CDR3 protein is CASSYLITSSYNEQFF. The DNA for the CDR3 is TGTGCCAGCAGTTACCTTATAACGAGCTCCTACAATGAGCAGTTCTTC.

This chain links TRBV19 with TRBJ2-7; 8 bases line up with TRBD1. The length of the CDR3 is 17 residues. After removal of 0 bases from V and 4 bases from J, the junction contained 11 bases not matched to a gene. Germline V gene lookup returns CDR1 LNHDA and CDR2 SQIVND (reference sequence). CDR3 coding DNA: TGTGCCAGTAGTATAGACTCCTTCACAGGGGGGACTTACGAGCAGTACTTC. Encoded protein: CASSIDSFTGGTYEQYF.

The chain recombines TRBV6-1 with TRBJ2-7; unclear D gene. Germline V CDR1 and CDR2: MNHNS, SASEGT. CDR3 length: 15 amino acids. Trimming removed 3 bases from V and 2 bases from J, with 14 bases in between. The CDR3 spells CASSDKGYPAYEQYF. Written as DNA, the CDR3 is TGTGCCAGCAGTGATAAAGGGTACCCGGCCTACGAGCAGTACTTC.

The rearrangement uses TRBV2 and TRBJ2-7; possibly TRBD1 or TRBD2 for D (5 bases each). Germline loops: CDR1 SNHLY, CDR2 FYNNEI. The CDR3 consists of 17 residues. Trimming shortened V by 3 bases and J by 0 bases, and 18 bases separated the two germline ends. The CDR3 region has the DNA TGTGCCAGCAGTGACCCTTTGGGGGTCTCAAGCTCCTACGAGCAGTACTTC. Protein: CASSDPLGVSSSYEQYF.

This clone appeared once. This chain connects TRBV18 to TRBJ1-6, with D possibly matching TRBD1 (6 bases). Germline V lookup: CDR1 KGHSH, CDR2 LQKENI. Between the trimmed V and J ends, which lost 5 bases and 9 bases, there was a span of 14 bases. The CDR3 contains 14 residues. As DNA, the CDR3 is TGTGCCAGCTCATTACAGGGTCATGGTTCACCCCTCCACTTT. Amino acid sequence: CASSLQGHGSPLHF.

Notes on this clone: Relative to the germline gene, one junction end is altered; a read error may explain this. This sequence joins TRBV7-7 and TRBJ2-7, with 10 bases matching TRBD2. CDR1 SSHAT and CDR2 FNYEAQ come from the germline V gene (reference sequence). The CDR3 loop spans 15 amino acids. DNA for the CDR3: TGTGCTAGCAGCCCCCGTCTAGCGGGAGTCTACGAGCAGTACTTC. Protein product: CASSPRLAGVYEQYF. Using reference TRBV7-7 and TRBJ2-7 for the parts outside the CDR3, the full variable domain is GAGVSQSPRYKVTKRGQDVTLRCDPISSHATLYWYQQALGQGPEFLTYFNYEAQPDKSGLPSDRFSAERPEGSISTLTIQRTEQRDSAMYRCASSPRLAGVYEQYFGPGTRLTVT.

The V gene is TRBV14, the J gene TRBJ2-1, with 11 bases fitting TRBD2. The CDR3 totals 17 residues. With 1 base clipped from V and 2 bases from J, the junction kept 4 bases outside the gene matches. The V gene's germline CDR1 is SGHDN and CDR2 FVKESK. The CDR3 DNA is TGTGCCAGCAGCCAAGGGGCTAGCGGGAGGACCTACAATGAGCAGTTCTTC. This translates into CASSQGASGRTYNEQFF.

The genes are TRBV28 and TRBJ2-4; possibly TRBD1 for D (6 bases). The CDR3 length is 17 residues. The V gene's germline CDR1 is MDHEN and CDR2 SYDVKM. The ends were cut back, 5 bases at V and 0 bases at J, with 17 bases in the middle. The CDR3 protein is CASSPQAGEGAKNIQYF. The CDR3 bases are TGTGCCAGCAGTCCTCAGGCAGGGGAAGGAGCCAAAAACATTCAGTACTTC.

The V and J genes are TRBV11-2 and TRBJ2-5, with 7 bases that match TRBD2. V was clipped by 1 base and J by 9 bases; unmatched bases: 2. The CDR3 length is 12 residues. Germline values: CDR1 SGHAT, CDR2 FQNNGV. This CDR3 reads CASSLGAGAQYF. CDR3 coding DNA: TGTGCCAGCAGCTTAGGGGCGGGGGCCCAGTACTTC.

V usage is TRBV29-1 and J usage is TRBJ1-2; weak D call: TRBD1 (5 bases). Looked up from germline, CDR1 is SQVTM and CDR2 is ANQGSEA. The CDR3 runs 13 residues. The V and J ends lost 6 bases and 4 bases respectively, with 15 bases between them. In nucleotides, the CDR3 is TGCAGCGTGGGGGGAGGGGAGGGCTATGGCTACACCTTC. Its translation is CSVGGGEGYGYTF. Using reference TRBV29-1 and TRBJ1-2 for the parts outside the CDR3, the full variable domain is SAVISQKPSRDICQRGTSLTIQCQVDSQVTMMFWYRQQPGQSLTLIATANQGSEATYESGFVIDKFPISRPNLTFSTLTVSNMSPEDSSIYLCSVGGGEGYGYTFGSGTRLTVV.

With respect to this clone: A much larger clone sits a single nucleotide away, making a read error possible. Other nucleotide sequences from this sample produce the same CDR3. The V call is TRBV30, the J call TRBJ1-1, with D possibly being TRBD1 (6 bases). Germline assignment: CDR1 GTSNPN and CDR2 SVGIG (reference sequence). The CDR3 length is 14 residues. The CDR3 sequence is CAWSLDRSFTEAFF. The CDR3 region has the DNA TGCGCCTGGAGTCTGGACAGATCCTTCACTGAAGCTTTCTTT.

As to this clone: Other nucleotide sequences in the sample specify the same CDR3. The chain recombines TRBV6-6 with TRBJ2-1, with D possibly being TRBD1 or TRBD2 (5 bases each). The germline V gene encodes CDR1 MNHNY and CDR2 SVGAGI (reference sequence). The CDR3 consists of 12 residues. The V end was cut by 2 bases, the J end by 7 bases, with 6 bases between. CDR3 protein: CASSYEGNEQFF. In DNA, the CDR3 is TGTGCCAGCAGTTACGAGGGGAATGAGCAGTTCTTC.

This clone was observed a single time. The chain uses TRBV19 and TRBJ2-3; D ambiguous. Germline CDR1 is LNHDA and CDR2 is SQIVND (reference sequence). V shed 0 bases and J shed 4 bases, with 20 bases lying between them. This CDR3 is built from 18 residues. The CDR3 DNA reads TGTGCCAGTAGTATAGATCGAGAGACTGCTGCTGGGGCAGATACGCAGTATTTT. Protein product: CASSIDRETAAGADTQYF.

The chain links TRBV13 to TRBJ1-1; D remains unclear. V was cut by 1 base and J by 0 bases, with 6 bases left in between. The CDR3 totals 14 residues. Looked up from germline, CDR1 is PRHDT and CDR2 is FYEKMQ (reference sequence). CDR3 coding DNA: TGTGCCAGCAGCTTAGCCGAGATGAACACTGAAGCTTTCTTT. Protein: CASSLAEMNTEAFF.

V gene TRBV28 combines with J gene TRBJ1-5, with D maybe TRBD1 (5 bases). Germline assignment: CDR1 MDHEN and CDR2 SYDVKM. The CDR3 length is 13 residues. V shed 8 bases and J shed 0 bases, with 8 bases lying between them. CDR3 amino acids: CASSGPSNQPQHF. The CDR3 bases are TGTGCCAGCTCAGGGCCTAGCAATCAGCCCCAGCATTTT.

The rearrangement links TRBV6-6 to TRBJ2-7, with TRBD2 identical over 14 bases. The CDR3 extends over 14 amino acids. The ends lost 2 bases at V and 8 bases at J; junction bases unmatched: 2. Per the germline V gene, CDR1 is MNHNY and CDR2 is SVGAGI (reference sequence). This CDR3 reads CASSYRLAGGKQYF. CDR3 sequence (DNA): TGTGCCAGCAGTTACCGACTAGCGGGAGGGAAGCAGTACTTC.

The rearrangement joins TRBV15 to TRBJ2-1, with 7 bases that match TRBD1. Per the germline V gene, CDR1 is LNHNV and CDR2 is YYDKDF (reference sequence). J was trimmed by 5 bases and V by 4 bases; bases with no gene match: 8. The CDR3 is 15 residues long. The CDR3 nucleotides are TGTGCCACCAGCACCTCGGGGACAGCCAACAATGAGCAGTTCTTC. Translating it yields CATSTSGTANNEQFF.